These 28 T cell receptor beta chains originate from one sample sequenced in a study of T cell clonotyping in hematopoietic cell transplantation. Time point: recipient sample about 28 days before transplant, after cytoreduction. Produced via immunoSEQ multiplex PCR; TCRdb's table is partial and in-frame only. The sample lists approximately 30,000 clones; roughly 84% were seen once. Sequencing used peripheral blood mononuclear cells, obtained before stem cell transplant. The receptors stem from a man in his forties with acute myeloid leukemia. Some clones in this sample may be carry-over from other donors' samples.

This rearrangement joins TRBV7-9 to TRBJ1-1; D call uncertain. Deletions cut 4 bases from V and 5 bases from J, with 5 bases between. The CDR3 is 11 residues long. Looked up from germline, CDR1 is SEHNR and CDR2 is FQNEAQ (reference sequence). CDR3 in DNA: TGTGCCAGCAGCTCCGTAACTGAAGCTTTCTTT. Its protein is CASSSVTEAFF.

This chain uses TRBV28 with TRBJ1-3; D gene ambiguous. Germline V gene data show CDR1 as MDHEN and CDR2 as SYDVKM. This CDR3 is built from 12 residues. V lost 8 bases and J 0 bases, leaving 5 bases between the germline ends. CDR3 residues: CASRSSGNTIYF. The CDR3 nucleotides are TGTGCCAGCCGTAGCTCTGGAAACACCATATATTTT.

This clone occurred a few times. The CDR3 sequence is CASSLRTSGNTGELFF. DNA for the CDR3: TGCGCCAGCAGCCTACGGACTAGCGGTAACACCGGGGAGCTGTTTTTT. The chain recombines TRBV5-1 with TRBJ2-2; 10 bases fit TRBD2. Germline V gene data show CDR1 as SGHRS and CDR2 as YFSETQ. This CDR3 has 16 amino acids. The V and J ends lost 4 bases and 2 bases, in that order; junction bases with no gene match: 5.

This rearrangement joins TRBV29-1 to TRBJ1-2; no reliable D call. The length of the CDR3 is 11 residues. Germline-derived CDR1 and CDR2 are SQVTM and ANQGSEA. V lost 5 bases and J lost 4, with 8 bases in between. CDR3 protein: CSVILGYGYTF. As DNA, the CDR3 is TGCAGCGTTATATTGGGCTATGGCTACACCTTC.

The V gene is TRBV2, the J gene TRBJ2-7, with TRBD1 matching 7 bases. The V gene end was trimmed by 5 bases and the J gene end by 0 bases; junction bases not matched to a gene: 7. This CDR3 contains 15 residues. CDR1 SNHLY and CDR2 FYNNEI come from the germline V gene. DNA of the CDR3: TGTGCCAGCAGTCCCCGATGGACAGGCTCCTACGAGCAGTACTTC. It encodes CASSPRWTGSYEQYF. Full variable domain (remainder filled in from reference TRBV2 and TRBJ2-7): EPEVTQTPSHQVTQMGQEVILRCVPISNHLYFYWYRQILGQKVEFLVSFYNNEISEKSEIFDDQFSVERPDGSNFTLKIRSTKLEDSAMYFCASSPRWTGSYEQYFGPGTRLTVT.

This chain uses TRBV19 with TRBJ1-1; D is undetermined. Germline CDR1 reads LNHDA; CDR2 reads SQIVND (reference sequence). This CDR3 has 13 residues. V was cut by 1 base and J by 13 bases, with 16 bases left in between. CDR3 sequence (DNA): TGTGCCAGTAGTATAGGGTATTCTACGCAGAGTTTCTTT. This gives the protein CASSIGYSTQSFF.

This chain links TRBV2 with TRBJ2-2; D possibly uses TRBD1 or TRBD2 (5 bases each). This CDR3 spans 16 amino acids. Germline assignment: CDR1 SNHLY and CDR2 FYNNEI. Trimming pared 4 bases from V and 0 bases from J, leaving 12 bases between. CDR3 protein: CASSVGAQANTGELFF. CDR3 DNA sequence: TGTGCCAGCAGTGTCGGGGCACAGGCGAACACCGGGGAGCTGTTTTTT.

V gene TRBV28 combines with J gene TRBJ1-3, with 8 bases matching TRBD1. CDR1 MDHEN and CDR2 SYDVKM come from the germline V gene. V shed 3 bases, J shed 3 bases, and the junction held 7 bases outside the gene matches. The CDR3 is 16 residues long. The DNA of the CDR3 is TGTGCCAGCAGTTTTTTTCAGGGGGCACGTGGAAACACCATATATTTT. Its protein is CASSFFQGARGNTIYF.

The rearrangement uses TRBV5-1 and TRBJ2-1, with D perhaps matching TRBD1 (5 bases). Germline values: CDR1 SGHRS, CDR2 YFSETQ. The CDR3 is made up of 14 amino acids. V gave up 0 bases and J gave up 4 bases, with 8 bases separating them. This chain's CDR3 is CASSLGQRYNEQFF. The CDR3 DNA follows: TGCGCCAGCAGCTTGGGACAGCGATACAATGAGCAGTTCTTC.

This chain links TRBV6-1 with TRBJ2-7; the match to TRBD1 covers 10 bases. With 7 bases clipped from V and 3 bases from J, the junction kept 6 bases outside the gene matches. From germline, CDR1 is MNHNS and CDR2 SASEGT. CDR3 size: 14 residues. The CDR3 is CASKSGQGVYEQYF. CDR3 sequence (DNA): TGTGCCAGCAAGAGCGGACAGGGGGTCTACGAGCAGTACTTC.

V usage is TRBV19 and J usage is TRBJ1-2; tentatively, D is TRBD1 (6 bases). The V end was cut by 9 bases, the J end by 5 bases, with 19 bases between. The length of the CDR3 is 14 residues. The germline V gene encodes CDR1 LNHDA and CDR2 SQIVND (reference sequence). CDR3 sequence (DNA): TGTGCCAGCAGACTAAACGGGGGGCCGTATGGCTACACCTTC. Translated: CASRLNGGPYGYTF.

The chain carries TRBV18 and TRBJ2-2; D call uncertain. Germline-derived CDR1 and CDR2 are KGHSH and LQKENI. This CDR3 comprises 17 residues. The V gene lost 6 bases and the J gene lost 0 bases, with 17 bases spanning the gap. The CDR3 region is CASSLFSDGPNTGELFF. DNA of the CDR3: TGTGCCAGCTCCCTTTTCTCGGACGGTCCGAACACCGGGGAGCTGTTTTTT.

The chain couples TRBV19 to TRBJ1-5; D perhaps matches TRBD1 (5 bases). The CDR3 is 12 residues long. V lost 7 bases and J 7 bases, leaving 11 bases between the germline ends. Germline V gene sequence: CDR1 LNHDA, CDR2 SQIVND (reference sequence). Written as DNA, the CDR3 is TGTGCCAGTACCCTCCGGGGCCAGCCCCAGCATTTT. It specifies CASTLRGQPQHF.

This clone has a single count. The chain couples TRBV28 to TRBJ2-3; 8 bases are shared with TRBD2. Germline CDR1 is MDHEN and CDR2 is SYDVKM. V lost 3 bases, J lost 2 bases, and 10 bases stayed unmatched. The CDR3 has 17 amino acids. The CDR3 protein is CASSLVLSGRLTDTQYF. DNA for the CDR3: TGTGCCAGCAGTTTGGTGTTGAGCGGGAGACTCACAGATACGCAGTATTTT.

This clone was detected only a few times. The rearrangement uses TRBV7-3 and TRBJ2-7; TRBD1 aligns across 11 bases. Looked up from germline, CDR1 is SGHTA and CDR2 is FQGTGA. V shed 5 bases and J 3 bases; nucleotides not matched to a gene: 3. The CDR3 is 14 amino acids. CDR3 in amino acids: CASSPGTGGYEQYF. The CDR3 DNA follows: TGTGCCAGCAGCCCCGGGACAGGGGGCTACGAGCAGTACTTC.

This clone was seen once. The gene calls are TRBV4-1 and TRBJ2-3, with TRBD2 matching 9 bases. The V and J ends lost 0 bases and 2 bases, in that order; junction bases with no gene match: 9. Germline loops: CDR1 MGHRA, CDR2 YSYEKL. This CDR3 has 18 residues. The chain's CDR3 is CASSQDRERGAVTDTQYF. CDR3 in DNA: TGCGCCAGCAGCCAAGATCGGGAGCGGGGGGCCGTCACAGATACGCAGTATTTT.

This sequence joins TRBV4-1 and TRBJ2-3; possibly TRBD2 for D (5 bases). V lost 6 bases to trimming and J lost 1 base, with 14 bases between them. CDR1 is MGHRA and CDR2 is YSYEKL in the germline V gene. CDR3 length: 15 residues. CDR3 region: CASSLWRAGTDTQYF. In DNA, the CDR3 is TGCGCCAGCAGTCTTTGGCGGGCGGGCACAGATACGCAGTATTTT.

This clone was seen a few times. V and J are TRBV15 and TRBJ1-3, with D perhaps matching TRBD1 (6 bases). Germline lookup yields CDR1 LNHNV and CDR2 YYDKDF (reference sequence). Between the trimmed V and J ends, which lost 7 bases and 0 bases, there was a span of 19 bases. The CDR3 contains 17 residues. CDR3 protein: CATTPGGATSSGNTIYF. The CDR3 DNA is TGTGCCACCACCCCGGGGGGGGCGACGAGCTCTGGAAACACCATATATTTT.

The chain couples TRBV30 to TRBJ2-7; D gene uncertain. Germline V gives CDR1 GTSNPN, CDR2 SVGIG (reference sequence). The V gene lost 5 bases and the J gene lost 0 bases, with 8 bases spanning the gap. This CDR3 has 12 residues. CDR3 nucleotides: TGTGCCTGGTCTAGGAGCTCCTACGAGCAGTACTTC. Translation: CAWSRSSYEQYF.

J is TRBJ2-6 and V is TRBV6-1; D gene uncertain. In germline, CDR1 is MNHNS, CDR2 SASEGT. Trimming took off 7 bases at V and 1 base at J, with 11 bases between the two ends. CDR3 length equals 15 residues. CDR3 nucleotide sequence: TGTGCCAGCATCCAAGGGAAATCTGGGGCCAACGTCCTGACTTTC. Amino acid sequence: CASIQGKSGANVLTF.

The CDR3 reads CASSPPVGTEAFF. CDR3 bases: TGTGCCAGCAGCCCCCCAGTGGGCACTGAAGCTTTCTTT. V usage is TRBV9 and J usage is TRBJ1-1; D not certain. CDR1 is SGDLS and CDR2 is YYNGEE in the germline V gene. This CDR3 region has 13 residues. With 4 bases removed from V and 4 bases from J, the gap between germline ends came to 11 bases.

The rearrangement joins TRBV5-1 to TRBJ2-7, with 8 nucleotides matching TRBD1. This CDR3 contains 17 residues. The J segment lost 2 bases and the V segment lost 3 bases, leaving 13 bases of the junction unmatched. Looked up from germline, CDR1 is SGHRS and CDR2 is YFSETQ. CDR3 loop: CASSSIDRGTMTYEQYF. Written as DNA, the CDR3 is TGCGCCAGCAGCTCGATCGACAGGGGAACCATGACCTACGAGCAGTACTTC.

This clone came up a few times. The chain combines TRBV23-1 with TRBJ2-3; D gene uncertain. TRBV23-1 is an ORF; its function is uncertain. This CDR3 is built from 12 residues. V gave up 9 bases and J gave up 5 bases, with 12 bases separating them. The CDR3 here is CARANSGDTQYF. The CDR3 DNA reads as TGCGCCAGGGCAAATAGTGGAGATACGCAGTATTTT.

In the case of this clone: Germline is not matched at one junction end, which may reflect a read error. The gene calls are TRBV7-7 and TRBJ2-5; TRBD1 agrees at 9 bases. The V gene's germline CDR1 is SSHAT and CDR2 FNYEAQ (reference sequence). This CDR3 is 15 amino acids long. The CDR3: CASSYGTGRSETQYF. The DNA for the CDR3 is TGTGCTAGCAGCTACGGGACAGGGCGGTCAGAGACCCAGTACTTC.

The genes are TRBV18 and TRBJ1-5, with 7 bases matching TRBD1. The V and J ends lost 8 bases and 2 bases, in that order; junction bases with no gene match: 6. Germline values: CDR1 KGHSH, CDR2 LQKENI. The CDR3 covers 14 residues. The CDR3 coding sequence is TGTGCCAGCGCGACAGGGTTGGGCAATCAGCCCCAGCATTTT. Its protein is CASATGLGNQPQHF.

The gene calls are TRBV5-1 and TRBJ2-7; D is undetermined. Germline V lookup: CDR1 SGHRS, CDR2 YFSETQ. The germline V and J ends were trimmed by 4 bases and 1 base, with 6 bases remaining between them. This CDR3 has 12 residues. The CDR3 nucleotides read TGCGCCAGCAGCCCGCAATCCTACGAGCAGTACTTC. Translating gives CASSPQSYEQYF.

The rearrangement links TRBV4-2 to TRBJ2-1; D is unresolved. There are 16 residues in the CDR3. Germline V gene sequence: CDR1 LGHNA, CDR2 YNFKEQ. V lost 0 bases to trimming and J lost 2 bases, with 11 bases between them. CDR3 region: CASSQDLGRPYNEQFF. CDR3 DNA: TGTGCCAGCAGCCAAGATCTCGGACGACCCTACAATGAGCAGTTCTTC.

The gene calls are TRBV10-3 and TRBJ1-1; 11 nucleotides match TRBD1. This CDR3 has 14 amino acids. Germline V gives CDR1 ENHRY, CDR2 SYGVKD. V trimming: 10 bases; J trimming: 1 base; junction bases outside the gene matches: 5. The DNA of the CDR3 is TGTGCCACTGGGACAGGGGGTCGGAACACTGAAGCTTTCTTT. Translated: CATGTGGRNTEAFF.